The next 23 T cell receptor beta chains were all read from a single sample in a study of blood T cell repertoires in COVID-19. Using immunoSEQ multiplex PCR, the repertoire was profiled, and TCRdb retains in-frame clones only, with some absent. Of around 50,000 clones detected, 70% to 90% appear once; the ten largest clones hold over 4.5%. The sample comprised peripheral blood. The receptors were sampled from a human donor in a cohort sampled during active COVID-19.

The count of this clone is one. The chain recombines TRBV4-3 with TRBJ2-1, with 10 bases aligning to TRBD1. In germline, CDR1 is LGHNA, CDR2 YSLEER. J gave up 4 bases and V 2 bases, and 17 bases lay outside the gene matches. CDR3 length: 20 amino acids. CDR3: CASSQHSGTGDYTGYNEQFF. CDR3 coding DNA: TGCGCCAGCAGCCAACATTCCGGGACAGGGGACTATACAGGGTACAATGAGCAGTTCTTC.

The chain recombines TRBV9 with TRBJ2-3; the D gene is possibly TRBD1 (6 bases). Germline assignment: CDR1 SGDLS and CDR2 YYNGEE. V was cut by 2 bases and J by 3 bases, with 10 bases left in between. The CDR3 spans 14 residues. The CDR3 bases are TGTGCCAGCAGCGTTGTAGGGGGTACAGATACGCAGTATTTT. It translates to CASSVVGGTDTQYF.

The rearrangement joins TRBV5-4 to TRBJ1-1; 7 nucleotides match TRBD1. The CDR3 spans 14 residues. The V gene's germline CDR1 is SGHNT and CDR2 YYREEE (reference sequence). The J segment lost 3 bases and the V segment lost 4 bases, leaving 6 bases of the junction unmatched. CDR3 sequence: CASSVDRVDTEAFF. The CDR3 DNA follows: TGTGCCAGCAGCGTTGACAGGGTGGACACTGAAGCTTTCTTT.

The chain uses TRBV5-1 and TRBJ2-3, with a possible D match to TRBD2 (5 bases). Germline loops: CDR1 SGHRS, CDR2 YFSETQ. This CDR3 spans 14 amino acids. The V end lost 6 bases, the J end lost 2 bases, and 13 bases lay between the germline ends. The CDR3 coding sequence is TGCGCCAGCAAGTTAGTAGCGATCACAGATACGCAGTATTTT. It specifies CASKLVAITDTQYF.

The chain uses TRBV21-1 and TRBJ1-5; the DNA was not compared with TRBD1, the D call given in the table. TRBV21-1 is shown as a pseudogene. The length of the CDR3 is 14 residues. The CDR3 DNA reads TGTGCCAGCAGCACTGGACAGGGGGACCAGCCCCAGCATTTT. It is translated as CASSTGQGDQPQHF.

The V and J genes are TRBV2 and TRBJ2-6; D unresolved. The CDR3 spans 14 residues. The V end lost 6 bases, the J end lost 4 bases, and 10 bases lay between the germline ends. CDR1 and CDR2 (germline): SNHLY, FYNNEI. The CDR3: CASRNLGGANVLTF. The CDR3, as DNA: TGTGCCAGCAGGAATCTGGGCGGGGCCAACGTCCTGACTTTC.

The chain joins TRBV19 to TRBJ1-2; the match to TRBD1 covers 10 bases. Per germline, CDR1 LNHDA and CDR2 SQIVND (reference sequence). Trimming removed 3 bases from V and 0 bases from J; junction bases left unmatched: 4. The CDR3 totals 16 residues. CDR3 coding DNA: TGTGCCAGTAGTATGGAGGGGACAGGGGCTAACTATGGCTACACCTTC. This encodes CASSMEGTGANYGYTF.

Only a few counts were recorded for this clone. This sequence joins TRBV3-1 (or the pseudogene TRBV3-2) and TRBJ2-1; TRBD2 aligns across 10 bases. The germline CDR1 and CDR2 sequences are LGHDT and YNNKEL (reference sequence). Unmatched junction bases numbered 10, after V lost 4 bases and J lost 7 bases. The CDR3 loop spans 16 amino acids. This CDR3 reads CASSRKVAGGENEQFF. Written as DNA, the CDR3 is TGTGCCAGCAGCCGTAAAGTAGCGGGGGGCGAGAATGAGCAGTTCTTC.

The chain combines TRBV3-1 (or the pseudogene TRBV3-2) with TRBJ1-1, with D unclear. The CDR3 loop spans 12 amino acids. V lost 5 bases to trimming and J lost 0 bases, with 4 bases between them. Germline V gene data show CDR1 as LGHDT and CDR2 as YNNKEL (reference sequence). CDR3 amino acids: CASSDLNTEAFF. In nucleotides, the CDR3 is TGTGCCAGCAGCGACTTGAACACTGAAGCTTTCTTT.

The chain combines TRBV19 with TRBJ2-3; 11 bases agree with TRBD1. Germline CDR1 is LNHDA and CDR2 is SQIVND (reference sequence). The ends lost 4 bases at V and 4 bases at J; junction bases unmatched: 10. This CDR3 has 17 residues. The CDR3 DNA reads TGTGCCAGTAGTAGTTCGCCGGGACAGGGGGACGCAGATACGCAGTATTTT. Amino acid sequence: CASSSSPGQGDADTQYF. The whole variable domain, filled in from reference TRBV19 and TRBJ2-3, reads DGGITQSPKYLFRKEGQNVTLSCEQNLNHDAMYWYRQDPGQGLRLIYYSQIVNDFQKGDIAEGYSVSREKKESFPLTVTSAQKNPTAFYLCASSSSPGQGDADTQYFGPGTRLTVL.

The genes are TRBV9 and TRBJ2-5; TRBD2 matches at 7 bases. Germline-derived CDR1 and CDR2 are SGDLS and YYNGEE. CDR3 size: 16 residues. With 4 bases clipped from V and 5 bases from J, the junction kept 14 bases outside the gene matches. DNA for the CDR3: TGTGCCAGCAGCCCCCGGGGAGGGAGGTCGGGGGAGACCCAGTACTTC. Its protein product is CASSPRGGRSGETQYF. The full variable domain, its missing parts supplied by reference TRBV9 and TRBJ2-5, is DSGVTQTPKHLITATGQRVTLRCSPRSGDLSVYWYQQSLDQGLQFLIQYYNGEERAKGNILERFSAQQFPDLHSELNLSSLELGDSALYFCASSPRGGRSGETQYFGPGTRLLVL.

The rearrangement joins TRBV7-7 to TRBJ2-1; 7 bases agree with TRBD2. The V gene's germline CDR1 is SSHAT and CDR2 FNYEAQ (reference sequence). The CDR3 runs 16 residues. V lost 1 base, J lost 6 bases, and 9 bases stayed unmatched. CDR3 region: CASSLEAGVGSNEQFF. The CDR3 coding sequence is TGTGCCAGCAGCTTAGAGGCGGGGGTAGGGTCCAATGAGCAGTTCTTC. Full variable domain (outside the CDR3, taken from reference TRBV7-7 and TRBJ2-1): GAGVSQSPRYKVTKRGQDVTLRCDPISSHATLYWYQQALGQGPEFLTYFNYEAQPDKSGLPSDRFSAERPEGSISTLTIQRTEQRDSAMYRCASSLEAGVGSNEQFFGPGTRLTVL.

In DNA, the CDR3 is TGTGCCAGCAGTGGACCCCCCGGGACAAACCCTTTGTATGGCTACACCTTC. Residues: CASSGPPGTNPLYGYTF. J is TRBJ1-2 and V is TRBV6-1; tentatively, D is TRBD1 (6 bases). The CDR3 extends over 17 amino acids. Germline V gene sequence: CDR1 MNHNS, CDR2 SASEGT. Trimming removed 4 bases from V and 5 bases from J, with 23 bases in between.

The rearrangement uses TRBV19 and TRBJ1-4; D possibly corresponds to TRBD1 (6 bases). Germline assignment: CDR1 LNHDA and CDR2 SQIVND (reference sequence). V lost 3 bases to trimming and J lost 8 bases, with 13 bases between them. The CDR3 is 14 residues long. Here the CDR3 DNA reads TGTGCCAGTAGTATGCAACAGGGCAACGAAAAACTGTTTTTT. Protein: CASSMQQGNEKLFF.

This rearrangement joins TRBV19 to TRBJ1-5, with TRBD1 identical over 8 bases. This CDR3 spans 16 amino acids. The V gene end was trimmed by 5 bases and the J gene end by 2 bases; junction bases not matched to a gene: 8. Germline V lookup: CDR1 LNHDA, CDR2 SQIVND (reference sequence). CDR3 sequence (DNA): TGTGCCAGTAGTCCCCGAGACAGGGGAGGCAATCAGCCCCAGCATTTT. Translating it yields CASSPRDRGGNQPQHF.

The chain has TRBV7-2 and TRBJ1-2; TRBD1 is a possible D gene (5 bases). V lost 3 bases to trimming and J lost 8 bases, with 16 bases between them. CDR3 length: 14 amino acids. Germline CDR1 and CDR2: SGHTA and FQGNSA. CDR3 DNA sequence: TGTGCCAGCAGCTTTTCCCCTGGGGGAGGAGGCTACACCTTC. As protein: CASSFSPGGGGYTF. Complete variable domain (other parts from reference TRBV7-2 and TRBJ1-2): GAGVSQSPSNKVTEKGKDVELRCDPISGHTALYWYRQSLGQGLEFLIYFQGNSAPDKSGLPSDRFSAERTGGSVSTLTIQRTQQEDSAVYLCASSFSPGGGGYTFGSGTRLTVV.

A single count supports this clone. The chain uses TRBV7-2 and TRBJ2-5, with TRBD1 identical over 10 bases. V was pared by 1 base and J by 4 bases, with 9 bases of the junction left unmatched. Germline CDR1 SGHTA, CDR2 FQGNSA. This CDR3 contains 17 residues. CDR3 residues: CASSLGAPTGGVETQYF. CDR3 DNA sequence: TGTGCCAGCAGCTTAGGGGCGCCGACAGGGGGCGTAGAGACCCAGTACTTC.

This clone has just one count. The chain recombines TRBV6-2 or TRBV6-3 with TRBJ1-1, with D perhaps matching TRBD1 (5 bases). Deletions cut 2 bases from V and 5 bases from J, with 15 bases between. CDR1 MNHEY and CDR2 SVGEGT come from the germline V gene. The CDR3 runs to 15 residues. The CDR3 nucleotides are TGTGCCAGCAGTTACCCCGCGGGGCGCCGAACTGAAGCTTTCTTT. It specifies CASSYPAGRRTEAFF.

The chain employs TRBV25-1 and TRBJ2-7, with 10 bases fitting TRBD1. This CDR3 is built from 14 residues. After removal of 4 bases from V and 5 bases from J, the junction contained 5 bases not matched to a gene. In germline, CDR1 is MGHDK, CDR2 SYGVNS. The CDR3 sequence is CASSAGTGEHEQYF. CDR3 bases: TGTGCCAGCAGTGCCGGGACAGGGGAGCACGAGCAGTACTTC.

The V call is TRBV30, the J call TRBJ2-1; possible D gene TRBD1, 6 bases. The CDR3 runs 11 residues. The germline V and J ends were trimmed by 4 bases and 9 bases, with 10 bases remaining between them. CDR1 is GTSNPN and CDR2 is SVGIG in the germline V gene (reference sequence). CDR3 DNA: TGTGCCTGGAACAGGGATCGTGAGCAGTTCTTC. Translation: CAWNRDREQFF.

J is TRBJ1-1 and V is TRBV4-1; D gene uncertain. The CDR3 is 16 residues long. The germline V gene has CDR1 MGHRA and CDR2 YSYEKL. The V gene lost 0 bases and the J gene lost 0 bases, with 11 bases spanning the gap. In nucleotides, the CDR3 is TGCGCCAGCAGCCAAGATTTTCGGCGGCTGAACACTGAAGCTTTCTTT. Encoded protein: CASSQDFRRLNTEAFF.

The chain recombines TRBV30 with TRBJ1-4; 8 bases are a match to TRBD1. Germline CDR1 and CDR2: GTSNPN and SVGIG (reference sequence). V shed 3 bases, J shed 10 bases, and the junction held 13 bases outside the gene matches. The CDR3 contains 15 residues. CDR3 amino acids: CAWRNTGGALGKLFF. The CDR3 DNA is TGTGCCTGGAGGAATACAGGGGGGGCCTTGGGAAAACTGTTTTTT.

The J gene is TRBJ2-5, the V gene TRBV24-1; TRBD2 matches 13 bases. Unmatched junction bases numbered 10, after V lost 3 bases and J lost 4 bases. This CDR3 has 18 amino acids. Germline-derived CDR1 and CDR2 are KGHDR and SFDVKD. The CDR3 region has the DNA TGTGCCACCAGTGATCCCTTACTAGCGGGGGGGCCGGGAGAGACCCAGTACTTC. The encoded protein is CATSDPLLAGGPGETQYF.